This T cell receptor beta chain is drawn from a study of Ad26.COV2.S vaccination and SARS-CoV-2 variants. Method: immunoSEQ multiplex PCR; TCRdb's copy keeps in-frame clones and lacks some. The data contain about 680,000 clones, roughly 90% of them seen just once; the ten biggest clones take up about 1.5%. With regard to this clone: Its target is unknown.

Treatment given: about 20 received Ad26.COV2.S at low or high dose, single or two shots; 5 received placebo; per-sample allocation not given. Repertoires come from day 63 after the first vaccine or placebo injection. General study findings and limits: Quantification of TCR breadth and depth may have yielded underestimates of total T cell responses. While placebo recipients had lower spike-specific TCR breadth, vaccine recipients had more.

Trimming took 5 bases from V and 1 from J, leaving 8 bases between them. The V gene's germline CDR1 is LNHDA and CDR2 SQIVND (reference sequence). This CDR3 contains 13 residues. The gene calls are TRBV19 and TRBJ1-1; D call uncertain. This receptor was taken from a person between 18 and 59 years old who received the Ad26.COV2.S COVID-19 vaccine or a placebo. This sample comprised peripheral blood, obtained in a trial of Ad26.COV2.S vaccine versus placebo. The DNA for the CDR3 is TGTGCCAGTAGTGCCATGAGGAACACTGAAGCTTTCTTT. This codes for CASSAMRNTEAFF.